This T cell receptor beta chain derives from a study of identical twins. J was trimmed by 2 bases and V by 10 bases; bases with no gene match: 11. The CDR3 runs to 15 residues. CDR1 is SNHLY, CDR2 FYNNEI, per germline. Each CDR3 protein is one row after TCRdb ran MiXCR on the 5' RACE reads. The table has about 1.7 million distinct CDR3 sequences, around a third seen once. This clonotype was detected only a few times. Input material: cord blood. This sequence was found in a newborn girl in good health. The chain links TRBV2 to TRBJ2-5; 9 bases are shared with TRBD2. CDR3 DNA sequence: TGTGCCACCCAATCGGCTAGCGGGGAGCAAGAGACCCAGTACTTC. Translation: CATQSASGEQETQYF.